This TCR beta chain was retrieved from a study of graft-versus-host responses after intestinal transplantation. Intraepithelial and lamina propria lymphocytes were freed from processed graft tissue. The length of the CDR3 is 15 residues. Per the germline V gene, CDR1 is SQVTM and CDR2 is ANQGSEA. V was clipped by 3 bases and J by 3 bases; unmatched bases: 5. Profiling relied on immunoSEQ multiplex PCR, and the TCRdb table lists in-frame clones only, not all of them. The table lists some 5,600 clones, about 75% of them singletons. The sequence derives from a human patient who received an intestinal transplant, so some T cells may come from the graft donor. The genes are TRBV29-1 and TRBJ1-1; 12 bases fit TRBD1. Sequenced here: ileum tissue, sampled around 230 days after intestinal transplant. The CDR3 spells CSVDSGQGADTEAFF. The CDR3 DNA reads TGCAGCGTTGACTCGGGACAGGGGGCGGACACTGAAGCTTTCTTT. Full variable domain (missing parts from reference TRBV29-1 and TRBJ1-1): SAVISQKPSRDICQRGTSLTIQCQVDSQVTMMFWYRQQPGQSLTLIATANQGSEATYESGFVIDKFPISRPNLTFSTLTVSNMSPEDSSIYLCSVDSGQGADTEAFFGQGTRLTVV.